This T cell receptor beta chain comes out of a study of T cells after yellow fever vaccination. CDR1 and CDR2 (germline): ENHRY, SYGVKD. The CDR3 loop spans 13 amino acids. V was trimmed by 4 bases and J by 5 bases, leaving 8 bases between them. At least ten counts were recorded for this clonotype. Its cognate antigen is unknown. Findings and caveats of the study: In post-booster samples, most primary-vaccination clones reappeared (about 97% CD4, 88% CD8).

TCRdb processed the 5' RACE reads anew with MiXCR; each CDR3 protein has one entry. The sample includes fewer than 350,000 distinct CDR3 sequences, roughly 4% of them seen just once. The J gene is TRBJ1-4, the V gene TRBV10-3; D is ambiguous. The material sequenced was PBMCs, taken on the day of the yellow fever booster vaccination. The sequence came from a young man who received the YFV17D yellow fever vaccine. The DNA of the CDR3 is TGTGCCATCAGTGGTCTCCAGAATGAAAAACTGTTTTTT. Protein: CAISGLQNEKLFF.